A single sample is the source of the 26 T cell receptor beta chains below, sequenced in a study of blood T cell repertoires in COVID-19. Data came from immunoSEQ multiplex PCR; TCRdb stores just in-frame clones and leaves some out. The top ten clones hold less than 1.5% of a sample with about 380,000 clones, more than 75% of them seen once. Sequencing was performed on PBMCs or T cells enriched from blood (not recorded which). These receptors all stem from a woman between 18 and 29 years old who had recovered from COVID-19.

About this clone itself: A read error may account for a junction end that differs from germline. The chain carries TRBV5-1 and TRBJ2-1, with TRBD2 as a possible D gene (7 bases). The CDR3 runs to 17 residues. Looked up from germline, CDR1 is SGHRS and CDR2 is YFSETQ. CDR3: CARSPDFGGGPGNEQFF. The CDR3, as DNA: TGCGCCCGCAGCCCAGATTTTGGGGGGGGGCCCGGCAATGAGCAGTTCTTC.

The CDR3 sequence: CASSPGQGSYTGELFF. The DNA of the CDR3 is TGTGCCAGCAGCCCTGGACAGGGGAGTTATACCGGGGAGCTGTTTTTT. V gene TRBV7-6 combines with J gene TRBJ2-2; 9 positions agree with TRBD1. J was trimmed by 5 bases and V by 5 bases; bases with no gene match: 9. CDR1 is SGHVS and CDR2 is FNYEAQ in the germline V gene. The CDR3 consists of 16 residues.

This sequence joins TRBV6-2 or TRBV6-3 and TRBJ2-1; 11 bases match TRBD2. The CDR3 covers 14 residues. Looked up from germline, CDR1 is MNHEY and CDR2 is SVGEGT. J lost 8 bases, V lost 2 bases, and 2 bases had no gene match. The CDR3 region has the DNA TGTGCCAGCAGTTACGGGACTAGCGGATATGAGCAGTTCTTC. It specifies CASSYGTSGYEQFF.

This clone has a single count. CDR3 in amino acids: CASSPLDGDQPQHF. The CDR3 DNA reads as TGTGCCAGCTCACCACTTGACGGGGATCAGCCCCAGCATTTT. The chain is built from TRBV18 and TRBJ1-5, with D unresolved. The CDR3 runs 14 residues. Trimming cost V 1 base and J 5 bases, with 9 bases left between them. Germline loops: CDR1 KGHSH, CDR2 LQKENI.

The V gene is TRBV18, the J gene TRBJ2-1, with D unclear. This CDR3 contains 13 residues. CDR1 is KGHSH and CDR2 is LQKENI in the germline V gene. Trimming pared 1 base from V and 5 bases from J, leaving 6 bases between. The CDR3 is CASSPHRDNEQFF. For the CDR3, the DNA is TGTGCCAGCTCACCACACCGAGACAATGAGCAGTTCTTC.

V usage is TRBV5-4 and J usage is TRBJ1-6; 7 positions match TRBD1. Germline CDR1 SGHNT, CDR2 YYREEE (reference sequence). The CDR3 covers 13 residues. With 3 bases clipped from V and 7 bases from J, the junction kept 1 base outside the gene matches. The CDR3 sequence: CASSWGQNSPLHF. Written as DNA, the CDR3 is TGTGCCAGCAGCTGGGGACAGAATTCACCCCTCCACTTT.

This rearrangement joins TRBV5-1 to TRBJ1-6; TRBD1 matches at 7 bases. The CDR3 loop spans 15 amino acids. The junction had 11 bases not matched to a gene; V was cut back by 0 bases and J by 14 bases. Germline lookup yields CDR1 SGHRS and CDR2 YFSETQ. CDR3 DNA: TGCGCCAGCAGCTTGGGACAGGGAGAGAGACGGACCCTCCACTTT. It encodes CASSLGQGERRTLHF.

The V gene is TRBV10-3, the J gene TRBJ2-7; TRBD1 is a possible D gene (6 bases). CDR1 and CDR2 from the germline V gene are ENHRY and SYGVKD. The CDR3 runs to 13 residues. The ends were cut back, 3 bases at V and 9 bases at J, with 15 bases in the middle. In DNA, the CDR3 is TGTGCCATCAGTGACCCGGACAGATTAACGCAGTACTTC. It codes for CAISDPDRLTQYF.

The chain is built from TRBV29-1 and TRBJ2-7; TRBD2 agrees at 8 bases. With 5 bases clipped from V and 4 bases from J, the junction kept 10 bases outside the gene matches. Germline V gives CDR1 SQVTM, CDR2 ANQGSEA. The CDR3 is made up of 14 amino acids. CDR3 in DNA: TGCAGCGTTCTTTTTCCGGGGGGGATGTACGAGCAGTACTTC. It translates to CSVLFPGGMYEQYF.

J is TRBJ1-2 and V is TRBV5-6; weak D call: TRBD1 (6 bases). CDR3 size: 13 residues. Germline lookup yields CDR1 SGHDT and CDR2 YYEEEE. V shed 0 bases and J shed 6 bases, with 9 bases lying between them. CDR3 coding DNA: TGTGCCAGCAGCTTGGCAGGGGTCGATGGCTACACCTTC. Protein: CASSLAGVDGYTF.

The chain joins TRBV10-3 to TRBJ1-6; TRBD1 aligns across 10 bases. Germline V lookup: CDR1 ENHRY, CDR2 SYGVKD. The CDR3 extends over 13 amino acids. The trim removed 10 bases at V and 5 bases at J, leaving 2 bases unmatched. The CDR3 DNA is TGTGCCACCGGGACAGGGGATAATTCACCCCTCCACTTT. Amino acid sequence: CATGTGDNSPLHF.

CDR3 amino acids: CASSYWGQGVVEQYF. The CDR3 coding sequence is TGTGCCAGCAGTTACTGGGGACAGGGGGTAGTCGAGCAGTACTTC. The V gene is TRBV6-5, the J gene TRBJ2-7; 11 nucleotides match TRBD1. This CDR3 spans 15 amino acids. The junction had 5 bases not matched to a gene; V was cut back by 1 base and J by 6 bases. Germline V gene data show CDR1 as MNHEY and CDR2 as SVGAGI.

The rearrangement joins TRBV5-1 to TRBJ1-1; D call uncertain. The CDR3 sequence is 13 residues long. Germline CDR1 SGHRS, CDR2 YFSETQ. V dropped 2 bases and J dropped 4 bases, with 9 bases sitting between them. The CDR3 here is CASSLAQITEAFF. CDR3 nucleotides: TGCGCCAGCAGCTTAGCACAGATCACTGAAGCTTTCTTT.

V and J are TRBV28 and TRBJ2-3, with a weak D call TRBD1 (6 bases). Germline V gene data show CDR1 as MDHEN and CDR2 as SYDVKM. This CDR3 contains 16 residues. The V end lost 5 bases, the J end lost 7 bases, and 22 bases lay between the germline ends. In DNA form, the CDR3 reads TGTGCCAGCAGTGGGCCCCGGACAGAGGCCGTGAATACGCAGTATTTT. Protein sequence: CASSGPRTEAVNTQYF.

The chain joins TRBV7-3 to TRBJ1-4; TRBD1 matches 7 bases. CDR1 and CDR2 from the germline V gene are SGHTA and FQGTGA. The ends lost 1 base at V and 7 bases at J; junction bases unmatched: 6. This CDR3 has 15 residues. CDR3 bases: TGTGCCAGCAGCTTAAATAGGGGGCCAGGTGAAAAACTGTTTTTT. Translation gives CASSLNRGPGEKLFF.

In this sample, this clone turned up many times. This sequence joins TRBV7-9 and TRBJ2-6; 8 bases align to TRBD1. This CDR3 has 19 amino acids. V lost 5 bases to trimming and J lost 0 bases; unmatched junction nucleotides: 12. Per germline, CDR1 SEHNR and CDR2 FQNEAQ (reference sequence). The CDR3 region has the DNA TGTGCCAGCAGCGGATCCGGGACAGGACCCTACTCTGGGGCCAACGTCCTGACTTTC. As protein: CASSGSGTGPYSGANVLTF.

The J gene is TRBJ1-1, the V gene TRBV18, with 7 bases aligning to TRBD1. J gave up 4 bases and V 0 bases, and 8 bases lay outside the gene matches. The germline CDR1 and CDR2 sequences are KGHSH and LQKENI. This CDR3 spans 16 amino acids. As DNA, the CDR3 is TGTGCCAGCTCACCACCACCGAGACAGGGCGGCACTGAAGCTTTCTTT. Its protein product is CASSPPPRQGGTEAFF.

In this sample, this clone turned up once. This chain links TRBV10-3 with TRBJ2-3; D ambiguous. The CDR3 loop spans 11 amino acids. V was clipped by 8 bases and J by 6 bases, with 9 bases between them. In germline, CDR1 is ENHRY, CDR2 SYGVKD. The DNA of the CDR3 is TGTGCCATCGAATACGGGGATACGCAGTATTTT. Protein sequence: CAIEYGDTQYF.

This chain links TRBV15 with TRBJ2-7; D is ambiguous. Trimming removed 3 bases at V and 0 bases at J, with 9 bases between. Germline CDR1 and CDR2: LNHNV and YYDKDF (reference sequence). This CDR3 is built from 14 residues. This CDR3 is CATSRQFPSYEQYF. DNA of the CDR3: TGTGCCACCAGCAGGCAGTTTCCCTCCTACGAGCAGTACTTC.

The chain has TRBV14 and TRBJ1-6; D gene ambiguous. The CDR3 covers 16 residues. V gave up 0 bases and J gave up 8 bases, with 14 bases separating them. Germline-derived CDR1 and CDR2 are SGHDN and FVKESK. The CDR3 nucleotides read TGTGCCAGCAGCCAAGATTATTCACCCGGAGATTCACCCCTCCACTTT. Its translation is CASSQDYSPGDSPLHF.

The chain links TRBV2 to TRBJ2-3, with D possibly matching TRBD1 (5 bases). Germline lookup yields CDR1 SNHLY and CDR2 FYNNEI. V shed 6 bases and J shed 0 bases, with 16 bases lying between them. This CDR3 region has 16 residues. Here the CDR3 reads CASSPRARASTDTQYF. CDR3 bases: TGTGCCAGCAGCCCCAGAGCCAGGGCAAGCACAGATACGCAGTATTTT. Filled out from reference TRBV2 and TRBJ2-3, the complete variable domain reads EPEVTQTPSHQVTQMGQEVILRCVPISNHLYFYWYRQILGQKVEFLVSFYNNEISEKSEIFDDQFSVERPDGSNFTLKIRSTKLEDSAMYFCASSPRARASTDTQYFGPGTRLTVL.

The chain employs TRBV7-2 and TRBJ1-2; D is undetermined. Germline CDR1 SGHTA, CDR2 FQGNSA. There are 14 residues in the CDR3. Trimming took off 5 bases at V and 3 bases at J, with 13 bases between the two ends. The CDR3 DNA sequence: TGTGCCAGCAGCCCGAAGGCCGGGGACTATGGCTACACCTTC. Translated: CASSPKAGDYGYTF.

This rearrangement joins TRBV4-2 to TRBJ2-6, with TRBD1 matching 8 bases. From germline, CDR1 is LGHNA and CDR2 YNFKEQ. The CDR3 contains 17 residues. The J segment lost 4 bases and the V segment lost 0 bases, leaving 5 bases of the junction unmatched. CDR3 sequence reads: CASSQEMTGAGANVLTF. As DNA, the CDR3 is TGTGCCAGCAGCCAAGAAATGACAGGGGCCGGGGCCAACGTCCTGACTTTC.

CDR3 sequence (DNA): TGTGCCAGTAGTTTTCAGCGGGGGGCCACCAGAGGCAATGAGCAGTTCTTC. Translation gives CASSFQRGATRGNEQFF. The chain employs TRBV19 and TRBJ2-1; 9 nucleotides align to TRBD2. V dropped 5 bases and J dropped 6; count of bases not matched to a gene: 14. This CDR3 contains 17 residues. Per the germline V gene, CDR1 is LNHDA and CDR2 is SQIVND (reference sequence).

A note on this clone: In the same sample, other DNA sequences code for this CDR3. The rearrangement uses TRBV5-1 and TRBJ1-1, with 10 nucleotides matching TRBD1. V lost 0 bases to trimming and J lost 2 bases; unmatched junction nucleotides: 7. Germline CDR1 and CDR2: SGHRS and YFSETQ. The CDR3 loop spans 17 amino acids. The CDR3 nucleotides are TGCGCCAGCAGCTTGGGACAGGGGGCTTTCGGTAACACTGAAGCTTTCTTT. The encoded protein is CASSLGQGAFGNTEAFF.

The chain is built from TRBV6-6 and TRBJ1-3; 10 bases map to TRBD1. Trimming at V came to 6 bases and at J to 4 bases, leaving 0 bases not matched to a gene. This CDR3 comprises 13 residues. Per the germline V gene, CDR1 is MNHNY and CDR2 is SVGAGI (reference sequence). The CDR3 loop is CASRGQGGNTIYF. CDR3 in DNA: TGTGCCAGCAGGGGACAGGGGGGAAACACCATATATTTT.